Listed below are T cell receptor beta chains from one sample, sequenced in a study of T cells in Graves' hyperthyroidism and ophthalmopathy. TCRdb analysed the multiplex PCR reads with MiXCR anew, one entry per CDR3 protein. This sample has 600,000 or so distinct CDR3 sequences, with 46% found just once. The source material was peripheral blood or thyroid tissue (not recorded which). The receptors were gathered from a woman between 18 and 30 years old with Graves' hyperthyroidism. Each CDR3 is given without its conserved first and last residue.

V: TRBV7-9
J: TRBJ2-2
CDR3: ASSSAVLTLNGGELF

V: TRBV12-3/TRBV12-4
J: TRBJ1-1
CDR3: ASGKDRNTEAF

V: TRBV10-3
J: TRBJ1-1
CDR3: AISRSRTTVTEAF

V: TRBV7-9
J: TRBJ2-2
CDR3: ASSLRDPIVNTGELF

V: TRBV10-3
J: TRBJ1-2
CDR3: AEDGANYGYT

V: TRBV7-9
J: TRBJ2-7
CDR3: ASSRGTVYEQY

V: TRBV20-1
J: TRBJ2-5
CDR3: SARGGVQETQY

V: TRBV7-6
J: TRBJ1-1
CDR3: ASSWETGAEAF

V: TRBV7-2
J: TRBJ1-4
CDR3: ASSPSLATNEKLF

V: TRBV29-1
J: TRBJ1-2
CDR3: SVVGTRGVRYGYT

V: TRBV25-1
J: TRBJ2-3
CDR3: ASSDPDTQY

V: TRBV10-3
J: TRBJ1-5
CDR3: AISSSGTGDQPQH

V: TRBV7-9
J: TRBJ1-6
CDR3: ASSLSWIPPLH

V: TRBV7-3
J: TRBJ1-2
CDR3: ASSPDGFYGYT

V: TRBV15
J: TRBJ1-2
CDR3: ATGTNYGYT

V: TRBV11-1
J: TRBJ1-6
CDR3: ASSNSGTAWWNSPLH